The T cell receptor (beta chain) described here comes from a study of cytomegalovirus exposure and HLA in healthy donors. Study outcomes and limitations: The study recorded fewer than 200 TCR beta chains that were cytomegalovirus-associated. Three of the chains that were CMV-associated were confirmed in vitro to be specific for CMV antigens.

V was cut by 4 bases and J by 2 bases, with 12 bases left in between. The CDR3 runs to 14 residues. Germline V lookup: CDR1 SGHRS, CDR2 YFSETQ. With 60 Vbeta and 13 Jbeta primers, the PCR was carried out. Generated by immunoSEQ multiplex PCR, the TCRdb table keeps only in-frame clones and is missing some. Of 90,000 to 120,000 clones in the sample, roughly 82% were seen once. Comments on this clone: Its antigen remains unidentified.

Sequenced sample: PBMCs. This TCR came from a male donor in good health and CMV-seronegative. This sequence joins TRBV5-1 and TRBJ1-1, with D tentatively TRBD1 (5 bases). The CDR3 DNA follows: TGCGCCAGCAGCCGGACGACAGACAACACTGAAGCTTTCTTT. Translating gives CASSRTTDNTEAFF.